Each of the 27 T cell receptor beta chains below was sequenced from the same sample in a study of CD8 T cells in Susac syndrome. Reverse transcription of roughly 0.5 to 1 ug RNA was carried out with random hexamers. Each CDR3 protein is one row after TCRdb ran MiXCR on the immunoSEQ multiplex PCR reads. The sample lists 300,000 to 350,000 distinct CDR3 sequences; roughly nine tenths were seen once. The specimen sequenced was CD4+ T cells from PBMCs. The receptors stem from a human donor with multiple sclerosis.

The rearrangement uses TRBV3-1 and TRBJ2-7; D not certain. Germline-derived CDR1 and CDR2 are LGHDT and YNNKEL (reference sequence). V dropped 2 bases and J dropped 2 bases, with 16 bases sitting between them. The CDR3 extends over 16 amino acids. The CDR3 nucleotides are TGTGCCAGCAGCCAACCTAACAGAGCACGAACCTACGAGCAGTACTTC. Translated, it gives CASSQPNRARTYEQYF.

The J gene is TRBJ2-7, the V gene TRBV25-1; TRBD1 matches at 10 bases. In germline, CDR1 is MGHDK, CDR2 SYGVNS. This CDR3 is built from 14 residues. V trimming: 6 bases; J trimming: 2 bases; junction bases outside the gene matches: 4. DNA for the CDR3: TGTGCCAGCAGGGGACAGGGGAGGACCTACGAGCAGTACTTC. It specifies CASRGQGRTYEQYF.

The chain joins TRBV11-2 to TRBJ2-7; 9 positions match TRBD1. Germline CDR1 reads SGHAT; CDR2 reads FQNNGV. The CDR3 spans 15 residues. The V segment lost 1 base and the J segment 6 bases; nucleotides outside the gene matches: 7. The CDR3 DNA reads TGTGCCAGCAGCTTAGTAGCCCCGGGACAGGGCGAGCAGTACTTC. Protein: CASSLVAPGQGEQYF.

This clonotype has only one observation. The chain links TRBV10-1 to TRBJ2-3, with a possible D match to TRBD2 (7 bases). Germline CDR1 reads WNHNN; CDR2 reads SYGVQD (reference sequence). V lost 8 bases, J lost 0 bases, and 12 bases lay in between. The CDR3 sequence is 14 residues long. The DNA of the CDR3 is TGCGCCAGCGGGAGGGGGGGGAGCACAGATACGCAGTATTTT. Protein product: CASGRGGSTDTQYF.

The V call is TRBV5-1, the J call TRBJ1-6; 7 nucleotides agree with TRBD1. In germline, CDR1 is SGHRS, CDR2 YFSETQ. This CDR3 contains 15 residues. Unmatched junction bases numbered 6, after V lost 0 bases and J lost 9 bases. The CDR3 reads CASSLDPGGSSPLHF. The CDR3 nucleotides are TGCGCCAGCAGCTTGGATCCAGGGGGTAGTTCACCCCTCCACTTT.

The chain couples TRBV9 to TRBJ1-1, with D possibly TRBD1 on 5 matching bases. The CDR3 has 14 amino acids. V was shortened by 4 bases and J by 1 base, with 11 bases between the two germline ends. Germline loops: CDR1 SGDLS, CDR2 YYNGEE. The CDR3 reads CASSLRAWNTEAFF. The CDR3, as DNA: TGTGCCAGCAGCCTCAGGGCTTGGAACACTGAAGCTTTCTTT.

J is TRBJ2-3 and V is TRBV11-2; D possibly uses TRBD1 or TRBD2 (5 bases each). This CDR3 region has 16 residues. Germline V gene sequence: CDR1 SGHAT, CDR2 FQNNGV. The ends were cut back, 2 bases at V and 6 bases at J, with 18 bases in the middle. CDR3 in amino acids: CASSLIRGRVGDTQYF. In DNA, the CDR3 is TGTGCCAGCAGCTTAATTCGGGGACGCGTTGGGGATACGCAGTATTTT.

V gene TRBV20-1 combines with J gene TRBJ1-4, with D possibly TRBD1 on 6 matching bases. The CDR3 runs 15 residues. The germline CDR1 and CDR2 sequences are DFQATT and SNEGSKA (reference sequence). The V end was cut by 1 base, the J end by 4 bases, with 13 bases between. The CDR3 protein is CSARGRTDHNEKLFF. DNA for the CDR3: TGCAGTGCTAGAGGCCGGACAGACCATAATGAAAAACTGTTTTTT.

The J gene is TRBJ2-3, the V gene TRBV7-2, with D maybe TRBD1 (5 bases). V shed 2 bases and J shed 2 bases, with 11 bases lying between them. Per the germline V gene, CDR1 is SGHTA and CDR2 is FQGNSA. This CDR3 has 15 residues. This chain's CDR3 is CASSLWGQPTDTQYF. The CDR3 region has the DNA TGTGCCAGCAGCTTATGGGGCCAGCCCACAGATACGCAGTATTTT.

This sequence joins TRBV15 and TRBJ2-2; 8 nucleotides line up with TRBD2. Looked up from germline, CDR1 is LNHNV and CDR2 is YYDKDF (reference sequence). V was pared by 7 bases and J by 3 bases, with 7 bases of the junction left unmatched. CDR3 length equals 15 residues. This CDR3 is CATKGPAGDTGELFF. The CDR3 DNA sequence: TGTGCCACCAAGGGGCCAGCGGGGGACACCGGGGAGCTGTTTTTT.

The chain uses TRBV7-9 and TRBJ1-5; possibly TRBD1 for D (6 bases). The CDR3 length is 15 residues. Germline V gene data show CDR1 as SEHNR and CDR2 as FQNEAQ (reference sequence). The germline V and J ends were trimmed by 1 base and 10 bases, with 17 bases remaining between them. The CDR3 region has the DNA TGTGCCAGCAGCTTAGACGGACAGACCTCGCCACCCCAGCATTTT. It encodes CASSLDGQTSPPQHF. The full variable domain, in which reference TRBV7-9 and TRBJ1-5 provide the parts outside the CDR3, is DTGVSQNPRHKITKRGQNVTFRCDPISEHNRLYWYRQTLGQGPEFLTYFQNEAQLEKSRLLSDRFSAERPKGSFSTLEIQRTEQGDSAMYLCASSLDGQTSPPQHFGDGTRLSIL.

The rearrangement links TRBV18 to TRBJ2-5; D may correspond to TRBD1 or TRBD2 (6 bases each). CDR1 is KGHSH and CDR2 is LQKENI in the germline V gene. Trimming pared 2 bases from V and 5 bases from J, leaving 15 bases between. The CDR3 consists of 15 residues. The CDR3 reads CASSPRSGARETQYF. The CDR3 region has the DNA TGTGCCAGCTCACCAAGATCGGGGGCTCGGGAGACCCAGTACTTC.

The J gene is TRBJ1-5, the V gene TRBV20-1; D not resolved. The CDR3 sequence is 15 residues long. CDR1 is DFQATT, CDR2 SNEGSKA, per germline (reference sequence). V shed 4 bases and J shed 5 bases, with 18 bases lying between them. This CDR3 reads CSATPDGLSHQPQHF. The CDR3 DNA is TGCAGTGCTACTCCGGACGGATTGAGTCATCAGCCCCAGCATTTT.

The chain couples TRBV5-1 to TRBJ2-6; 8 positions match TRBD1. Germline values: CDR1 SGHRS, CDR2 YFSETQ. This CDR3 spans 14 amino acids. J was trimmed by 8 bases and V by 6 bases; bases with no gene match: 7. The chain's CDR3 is CASMDRVESNVLTF. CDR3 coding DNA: TGCGCCAGCATGGACAGGGTCGAGTCCAACGTCCTGACTTTC.

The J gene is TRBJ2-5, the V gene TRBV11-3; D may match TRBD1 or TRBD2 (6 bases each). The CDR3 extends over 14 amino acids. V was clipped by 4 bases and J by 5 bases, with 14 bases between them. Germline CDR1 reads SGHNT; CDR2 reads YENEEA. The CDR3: CASSSRLGGETQYF. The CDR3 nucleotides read TGTGCCAGCAGCTCCCGACTAGGGGGGGAGACCCAGTACTTC. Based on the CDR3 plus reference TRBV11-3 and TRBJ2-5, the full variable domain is EAGVVQSPRYKIIEKKQPVAFWCNPISGHNTLYWYLQNLGQGPELLIRYENEEAVDDSQLPKDRFSAERLKGVDSTLKIQPAELGDSAVYLCASSSRLGGETQYFGPGTRLLVL.

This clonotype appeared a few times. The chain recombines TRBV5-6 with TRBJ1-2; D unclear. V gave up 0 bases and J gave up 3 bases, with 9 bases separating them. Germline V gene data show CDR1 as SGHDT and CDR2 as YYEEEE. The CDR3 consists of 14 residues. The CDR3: CASSLARADYGYTF. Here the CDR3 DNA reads TGTGCCAGCAGCTTGGCCCGGGCAGACTATGGCTACACCTTC.

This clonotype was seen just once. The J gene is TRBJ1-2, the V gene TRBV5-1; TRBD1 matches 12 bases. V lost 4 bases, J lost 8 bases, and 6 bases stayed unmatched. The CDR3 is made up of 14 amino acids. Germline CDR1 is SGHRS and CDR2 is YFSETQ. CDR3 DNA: TGCGCCAGCAGCACAACGGGACAGGGGGCAGGCTACACCTTC. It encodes CASSTTGQGAGYTF.

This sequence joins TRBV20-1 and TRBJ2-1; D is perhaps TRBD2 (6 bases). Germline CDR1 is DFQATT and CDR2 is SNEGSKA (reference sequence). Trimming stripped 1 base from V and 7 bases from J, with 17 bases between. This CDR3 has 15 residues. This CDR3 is CSARAAGRVLNEQFF. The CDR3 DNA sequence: TGCAGTGCTAGAGCGGCGGGAAGGGTCTTGAATGAGCAGTTCTTC.

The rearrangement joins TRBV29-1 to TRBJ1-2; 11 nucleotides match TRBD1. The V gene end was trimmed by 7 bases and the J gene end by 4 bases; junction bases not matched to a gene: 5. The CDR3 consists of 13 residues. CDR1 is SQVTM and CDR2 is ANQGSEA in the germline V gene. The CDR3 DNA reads TGCAGCGAGGGGACAGGGGGGAGCTATGGCTACACCTTC. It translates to CSEGTGGSYGYTF.

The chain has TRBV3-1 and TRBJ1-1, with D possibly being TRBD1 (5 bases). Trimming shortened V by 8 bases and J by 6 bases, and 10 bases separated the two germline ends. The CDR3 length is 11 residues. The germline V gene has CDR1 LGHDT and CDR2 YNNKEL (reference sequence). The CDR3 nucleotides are TGTGCCAGCTCTTGGGGACCTGAAGCTTTCTTT. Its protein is CASSWGPEAFF.

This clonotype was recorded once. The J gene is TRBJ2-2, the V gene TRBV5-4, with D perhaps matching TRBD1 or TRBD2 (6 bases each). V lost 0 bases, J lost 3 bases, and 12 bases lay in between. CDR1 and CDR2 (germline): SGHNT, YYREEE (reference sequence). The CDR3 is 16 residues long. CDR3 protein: CASSLATGAYTGELFF. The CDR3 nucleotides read TGTGCCAGCAGCTTGGCGACGGGGGCCTACACCGGGGAGCTGTTTTTT.

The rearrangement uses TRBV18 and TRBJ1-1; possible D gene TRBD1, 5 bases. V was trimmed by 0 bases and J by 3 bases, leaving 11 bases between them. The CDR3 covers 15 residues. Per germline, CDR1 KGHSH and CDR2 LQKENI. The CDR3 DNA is TGTGCCAGCTCACCACCGAAGGGGCGGGACACTGAAGCTTTCTTT. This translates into CASSPPKGRDTEAFF.

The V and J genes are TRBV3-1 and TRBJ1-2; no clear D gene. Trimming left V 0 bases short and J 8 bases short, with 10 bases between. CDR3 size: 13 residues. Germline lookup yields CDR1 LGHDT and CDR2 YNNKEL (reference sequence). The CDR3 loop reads CASSQEKVWGYTF. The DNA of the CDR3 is TGTGCCAGCAGCCAAGAAAAGGTTTGGGGCTACACCTTC.

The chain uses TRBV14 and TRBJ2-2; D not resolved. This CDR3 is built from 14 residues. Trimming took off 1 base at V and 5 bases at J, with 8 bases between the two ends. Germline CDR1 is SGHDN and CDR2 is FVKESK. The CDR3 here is CASSQGVGTGELFF. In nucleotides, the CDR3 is TGTGCCAGCAGCCAAGGCGTCGGGACCGGGGAGCTGTTTTTT.

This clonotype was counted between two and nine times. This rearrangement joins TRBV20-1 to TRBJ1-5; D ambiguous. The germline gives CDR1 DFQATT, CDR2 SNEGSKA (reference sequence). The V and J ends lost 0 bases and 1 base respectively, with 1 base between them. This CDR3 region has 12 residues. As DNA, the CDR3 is TGCAGTGCTAGAGACAGCAATCAGCCCCAGCATTTT. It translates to CSARDSNQPQHF.

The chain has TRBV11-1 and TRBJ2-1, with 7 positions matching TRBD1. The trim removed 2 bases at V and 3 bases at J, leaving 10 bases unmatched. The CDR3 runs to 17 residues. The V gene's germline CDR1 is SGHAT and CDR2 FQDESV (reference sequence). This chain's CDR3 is CASSLSSFRDSYNEQFF. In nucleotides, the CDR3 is TGTGCCAGCAGCTTATCGTCTTTTAGGGACAGCTACAATGAGCAGTTCTTC.

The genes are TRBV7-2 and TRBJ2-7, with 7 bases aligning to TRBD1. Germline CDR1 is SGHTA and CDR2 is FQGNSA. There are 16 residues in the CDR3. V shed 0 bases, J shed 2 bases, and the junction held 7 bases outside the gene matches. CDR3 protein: CASSLARQGVAYEQYF. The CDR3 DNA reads TGTGCCAGCAGCTTAGCCCGGCAGGGGGTGGCCTACGAGCAGTACTTC. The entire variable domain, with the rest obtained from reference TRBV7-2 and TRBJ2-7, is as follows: GAGVSQSPSNKVTEKGKDVELRCDPISGHTALYWYRQSLGQGLEFLIYFQGNSAPDKSGLPSDRFSAERTGGSVSTLTIQRTQQEDSAVYLCASSLARQGVAYEQYFGPGTRLTVT.